The sequence of this TCR beta chain was determined in a study of response to subunit inactivated influenza vaccine. CDR3 length: 14 residues. V shed 4 bases and J 6 bases; nucleotides not matched to a gene: 5. Germline V CDR1 and CDR2: ENHRY, SYGVKD. TCRdb ran MiXCR on the RT-PCR reads and lists one entry per CDR3 protein. Altogether more than 500,000 distinct CDR3 sequences are present, approximately 11% being singletons, with the ten largest covering roughly 11%. In its sample, this clonotype was seen a few times. The same sample was also studied in work on T cells expressing NK-cell markers. Per that paper: 5'RACE template switching with UMIs produced the TCR beta cDNA. Sorted T-cell subsets CD3+CD56+NKG2C+, CD3+CD56+NKG2C- and CD3+CD56-NKG2C+ were TCR beta-sequenced. Seven HCMV-seropositive donors and one seronegative donor made up the eight sequenced donors. A few donors' CD3+CD56-NKG2C+ cells were dominated by the same clonotypes. Clarity on HCMV specificity was lacking for the expanded NKG2C+ T cell clones.

The receptor's source is a man aged 45-65 years who received an inactivated influenza vaccine. Specimen: PBMCs from blood, collected on the day of vaccination. The chain links TRBV10-3 to TRBJ2-1; 8 bases are a match to TRBD1. CDR3 DNA: TGTGCCATCAGTGCGGCAACAGGGGGCAATGAGCAGTTCTTC. It encodes CAISAATGGNEQFF.